These 25 T cell receptor beta chains share one sample of origin, sequenced in a study of cytomegalovirus exposure and HLA in healthy donors. Primers for the PCR totalled 60 Vbeta and 13 Jbeta. Assay used: immunoSEQ multiplex PCR; TCRdb lists only in-frame clones, some missing. Of hundreds of thousands of clones listed, approximately 90% are singletons. Sequencing used PBMCs. The origin of the receptors is a woman aged 18-35 years in good health and CMV-seronegative.

V is TRBV2 and J is TRBJ2-7; possible D gene TRBD1, 6 bases. Germline CDR1 SNHLY, CDR2 FYNNEI. V was pared by 4 bases and J by 2 bases, with 12 bases between. The CDR3 has 14 residues. The CDR3, as DNA: TGTGCCAGCAGTGGACAGGTGGGAGCCTACGAGCAGTACTTC. Its translation is CASSGQVGAYEQYF.

This clone was detected once. The CDR3 loop is CASSPERVAGEQYF. In DNA, the CDR3 is TGCGCCAGCAGCCCAGAAAGAGTAGCGGGCGAGCAGTACTTC. This chain uses TRBV5-1 with TRBJ2-7; 7 nucleotides line up with TRBD2. This CDR3 is 14 amino acids long. The V gene end was trimmed by 4 bases and the J gene end by 6 bases; junction bases not matched to a gene: 10. Germline V lookup: CDR1 SGHRS, CDR2 YFSETQ.

The CDR3: CASDIQNLNTEAFF. The CDR3 region has the DNA TGTGCCAGCGATATACAGAACCTGAACACTGAAGCTTTCTTT. The chain combines TRBV7-2 with TRBJ1-1; D not certain. V was trimmed by 8 bases and J by 0 bases, leaving 13 bases between them. This CDR3 has 14 residues. Germline CDR1 SGHTA, CDR2 FQGNSA.

The V gene is TRBV30, the J gene TRBJ2-5, with 9 nucleotides matching TRBD1. The last part of the DNA fits TRBJ2-7 better; the J call may be wrong. CDR3 length: 15 amino acids. The germline CDR1 and CDR2 sequences are GTSNPN and SVGIG (reference sequence). In nucleotides, the CDR3 is TGTGCCTGGAGTCCAGGGACAGGGCTGGGTGGCGAGCAGTACTTC. Translated, it gives CAWSPGTGLGGEQYF.

This chain uses TRBV4-3 with TRBJ2-4; D call uncertain. The CDR3 is made up of 13 amino acids. Between the trimmed V and J ends, which lost 4 bases and 6 bases, there was a span of 10 bases. Germline V gives CDR1 LGHNA, CDR2 YSLEER. CDR3: CASSPYLLNIQYF. For the CDR3, the DNA is TGCGCCAGCAGCCCCTATCTCTTAAACATTCAGTACTTC.

The J gene is TRBJ2-5, the V gene TRBV11-2, with D possibly being TRBD1 (5 bases). V dropped 0 bases and J dropped 4 bases, with 12 bases sitting between them. Germline CDR1 is SGHAT and CDR2 is FQNNGV. The CDR3 consists of 15 residues. CDR3 in DNA: TGTGCCAGCAGCTTAGAACAGGCGGCAGGAGAGACCCAGTACTTC. Its translation is CASSLEQAAGETQYF.

The J gene is TRBJ2-5, the V gene TRBV11-2, with D perhaps matching TRBD2 (5 bases). The CDR3 totals 14 residues. The V and J ends lost 8 bases and 5 bases respectively, with 18 bases between them. Germline V gene lookup returns CDR1 SGHAT and CDR2 FQNNGV. CDR3 region: CASWRSGSGETQYF. CDR3 bases: TGTGCCAGCTGGAGGAGTGGGAGCGGTGAGACCCAGTACTTC.

In DNA form, the CDR3 reads TGCGCCAGCAGCCAGGAGACCACCTACAATGAGCAGTTCTTC. Translated, it gives CASSQETTYNEQFF. The rearrangement uses TRBV4-3 and TRBJ2-1; D is unclear. Germline CDR1 reads LGHNA; CDR2 reads YSLEER. V lost 3 bases and J lost 2, with 8 bases in between. The CDR3 extends over 14 amino acids.

The chain couples TRBV10-2 to TRBJ2-5, with TRBD1 as a possible D gene (6 bases). This CDR3 is 13 amino acids long. V lost 7 bases and J lost 4, with 13 bases in between. Germline values: CDR1 WSHSY, CDR2 SAAADI. In DNA, the CDR3 is TGCGCCAGCACGGACAGTTCCGCAGAGACCCAGTACTTC. Protein: CASTDSSAETQYF.

V gene TRBV7-9 combines with J gene TRBJ2-1; 9 bases match TRBD2. CDR1 SEHNR and CDR2 FQNEAQ come from the germline V gene (reference sequence). The CDR3 runs to 16 residues. With V trimmed by 7 bases and J by 0 bases, 7 bases remained unmatched. The CDR3 reads CASNSASGVSYNEQFF. The CDR3 DNA reads TGTGCCAGCAACTCGGCTAGCGGGGTCTCCTACAATGAGCAGTTCTTC.

The chain employs TRBV5-1 and TRBJ2-1, with 9 bases that match TRBD2. V shed 0 bases and J 12 bases; nucleotides not matched to a gene: 16. This CDR3 has 17 amino acids. Germline lookup yields CDR1 SGHRS and CDR2 YFSETQ. The CDR3 DNA reads TGCGCCAGCAGCTTGGGAGGTGGCGGGAGGGCTCAAGTAAGGCAGTTCTTC. Amino acid sequence: CASSLGGGGRAQVRQFF.

The gene calls are TRBV18 and TRBJ2-5; TRBD2 agrees at 7 bases. The J call may be in error: the DNA end matches TRBJ2-7 better. The length of the CDR3 is 14 residues. From germline, CDR1 is KGHSH and CDR2 LQKENI. CDR3: CASSPVRETYEQYF. The CDR3 nucleotides are TGTGCCAGCTCCCCCGTGCGGGAGACGTACGAGCAGTACTTC.

V gene TRBV10-3 combines with J gene TRBJ1-6; 9 nucleotides align to TRBD1. Germline-derived CDR1 and CDR2 are ENHRY and SYGVKD. This CDR3 has 14 residues. V lost 11 bases, J lost 11 bases, and 13 bases stayed unmatched. For the CDR3, the DNA is TGTGCCGCCCGAACGGGACAGGGTGGAACACCCCTCCACTTT. This codes for CAARTGQGGTPLHF.

Concerning this clone: A read error may account for a junction end that differs from germline. The chain employs TRBV18 and TRBJ2-3; D is unclear. The CDR3 sequence is 14 residues long. The germline V gene has CDR1 KGHSH and CDR2 LQKENI. CDR3 nucleotide sequence: TGTGCCAGCTCAACAACCCCCTCCACAGATACGCAGTGTTTT. Translating it yields CASSTTPSTDTQCF. Drawing the rest from reference TRBV18 and TRBJ2-3, the complete variable domain is NAGVMQNPRHLVRRRGQEARLRCSPMKGHSHVYWYRQLPEEGLKFMVYLQKENIIDESGMPKERFSAEFPKEGPSILRIQQVVRGDSAAYFCASSTTPSTDTQCFGPGTRLTVL.

The rearrangement links TRBV25-1 to TRBJ1-2, with a possible D match to TRBD1 (5 bases). Germline lookup yields CDR1 MGHDK and CDR2 SYGVNS. V lost 5 bases and J 3 bases, leaving 16 bases between the germline ends. This CDR3 is 15 amino acids long. CDR3 DNA: TGTGCCAGCAGTCCCTACGCCCAGGGTCACTATGGCTACACCTTC. Its protein is CASSPYAQGHYGYTF.

The gene calls are TRBV5-1 and TRBJ1-1; 8 nucleotides align to TRBD1. Germline V gives CDR1 SGHRS, CDR2 YFSETQ. Trimming cost V 2 bases and J 4 bases; bases outside gene matches: 7. The CDR3 runs to 15 residues. The CDR3 here is CASSFCQGACTEAFF. The CDR3, as DNA: TGCGCCAGCAGCTTCTGTCAGGGGGCCTGCACTGAAGCTTTCTTT.

The chain links TRBV7-9 to TRBJ1-1; TRBD1 aligns across 7 bases. Germline V gives CDR1 SEHNR, CDR2 FQNEAQ (reference sequence). V lost 2 bases to trimming and J lost 10 bases; unmatched junction nucleotides: 7. This CDR3 has 13 amino acids. The CDR3 is CASSLTGVNVAFF. As DNA, the CDR3 is TGTGCCAGCAGCTTAACAGGGGTTAACGTAGCTTTCTTT.

The CDR3 loop reads CASSSLRDNEQFF. For the CDR3, the DNA is TGTGCCAGCAGCTCCCTCAGGGACAATGAGCAGTTCTTC. The V call is TRBV11-2, the J call TRBJ2-1, with a possible D match to TRBD1 (5 bases). The germline V gene has CDR1 SGHAT and CDR2 FQNNGV. This CDR3 is 13 amino acids long. Trimming took off 4 bases at V and 5 bases at J, with 9 bases between the two ends.

Here the CDR3 DNA reads TGTGCCAGCAGTTTAAAATTCCCCAGAGGGACTGAAGCTTTCTTT. Translated, it gives CASSLKFPRGTEAFF. The chain has TRBV27 and TRBJ1-1; D gene uncertain. In germline, CDR1 is MNHEY, CDR2 SMNVEV (reference sequence). V lost 2 bases, J lost 5 bases, and 15 bases lay in between. The CDR3 spans 15 residues.

The genes are TRBV7-5 and TRBJ2-2; no check of the table's D call, TRBD2, against the DNA was made. TRBV7-5 is assigned pseudogene status. The CDR3 spans 16 residues. The CDR3 region is CVRSLTGGPNTGELFF. Here the CDR3 DNA reads TGTGTCAGAAGCTTAACGGGAGGGCCGAACACCGGGGAGCTGTTTTTT.

The V gene is TRBV19, the J gene TRBJ1-2; 9 bases agree with TRBD1. Germline lookup yields CDR1 LNHDA and CDR2 SQIVND (reference sequence). The V and J ends lost 10 bases and 4 bases, in that order; junction bases with no gene match: 4. The CDR3 is made up of 12 amino acids. The CDR3 reads CATGQGRYGYTF. In DNA, the CDR3 is TGTGCCACGGGACAGGGACGCTATGGCTACACCTTC. The full variable domain, with the rest looked up from reference TRBV19 and TRBJ1-2, is DGGITQSPKYLFRKEGQNVTLSCEQNLNHDAMYWYRQDPGQGLRLIYYSQIVNDFQKGDIAEGYSVSREKKESFPLTVTSAQKNPTAFYLCATGQGRYGYTFGSGTRLTVV.

This clone was detected a few times. CDR3 nucleotide sequence: TGCGCCAGCAGCTTTACAGGGGGGTTAGAAGCTTTCTTT. Protein: CASSFTGGLEAFF. The rearrangement joins TRBV5-1 to TRBJ1-1; TRBD1 agrees at 8 bases. Per germline, CDR1 SGHRS and CDR2 YFSETQ. The trim removed 2 bases at V and 8 bases at J, leaving 5 bases unmatched. CDR3 length: 13 residues. The whole variable domain, remainder taken from reference TRBV5-1 and TRBJ1-1, is KAGVTQTPRYLIKTRGQQVTLSCSPISGHRSVSWYQQTPGQGLQFLFEYFSETQRNKGNFPGRFSGRQFSNSRSEMNVSTLELGDSALYLCASSFTGGLEAFFGQGTRLTVV.

The chain has TRBV4-3 and TRBJ1-2; 7 bases map to TRBD1. The germline CDR1 and CDR2 sequences are LGHNA and YSLEER. There are 14 residues in the CDR3. V was pared by 3 bases and J by 7 bases, with 8 bases of the junction left unmatched. CDR3 coding DNA: TGCGCCAGCAGCCAGACCACGGGACAGTCTGGCTACACCTTC. Translating it yields CASSQTTGQSGYTF.

The count of this clone is one. CDR3 coding DNA: TGTGCCAGCAGCCTCTCAGGGGCAACCTACGAGCAGTACTTC. Translating it yields CASSLSGATYEQYF. V and J are TRBV28 and TRBJ2-7, with D perhaps matching TRBD1 (6 bases). V shed 6 bases and J shed 2 bases, with 14 bases lying between them. The CDR3 sequence is 14 residues long. Germline values: CDR1 MDHEN, CDR2 SYDVKM.

This chain joins TRBV27 and TRBJ2-1; TRBD2 matches at 12 bases. The V segment lost 4 bases and the J segment 7 bases; nucleotides outside the gene matches: 32. Germline V lookup: CDR1 MNHEY, CDR2 SMNVEV (reference sequence). The CDR3 is made up of 24 amino acids. This CDR3 is CASSSDKRVFGLAGGQGFSNEQFF. The CDR3 DNA reads TGTGCCAGCAGTTCGGATAAAAGGGTTTTCGGGCTAGCGGGAGGGCAGGGATTCTCAAATGAGCAGTTCTTC.